This TCR beta chain was sequenced for a study of identical twins. Study-wide findings and caveats: Carriage of fewer insertions was seen in abundant cord blood beta clonotypes, whereas memory repertoires showed none.

TCRdb re-called the 5' RACE reads through MiXCR, storing one row per CDR3 protein. Of about 1.7 million distinct CDR3 sequences in the sample, under 35% were seen once. V trimming: 5 bases; J trimming: 9 bases; junction bases outside the gene matches: 9. This CDR3 is built from 13 residues. The germline CDR1 and CDR2 sequences are SNHLY and FYNNEI. With regard to this clonotype: Antigen specificity is unknown.

The TCR sequence derives from a newborn girl in good health. Sequencing used cord blood. The rearrangement joins TRBV2 to TRBJ1-2, with 7 bases aligning to TRBD1. The CDR3 DNA reads as TGTGCCAGCAGTACTACGGAGACAGGGAGCTACACCTTC. The encoded protein is CASSTTETGSYTF.